A single T cell receptor (beta chain) is shown here with its context. Its antigen is unidentified. These donors, healthy bone marrow donors, were studied. This specimen comes from a study of cytomegalovirus exposure and HLA in healthy donors. Study context: As an earlier analysis found, 150 million to 200 million T cells yielded 117 million unique TCR beta sequences. Regarding the study as a whole: Apparent HLA restriction characterized most CMV-associated TCR beta chains in a later analysis.

The CDR3 runs to 15 residues. The ends were cut back, 1 base at V and 5 bases at J, with 11 bases in the middle. Germline CDR1 is SGHVS and CDR2 is FQNEAQ. The PCR was carried out with 60 Vbeta primers and 13 Jbeta primers. TCRdb's table, derived via immunoSEQ multiplex PCR, lists solely in-frame clones and lacks some. The profile shows 120,000 or so clones, around 82% of them singletons. Sequenced: PBMCs. This TCR came from a man younger than 40 in good health and CMV-seropositive. This chain links TRBV7-8 with TRBJ2-2; D is unresolved. For the CDR3, the DNA is TGTGCCAGCAGCTTAGGGTCAGGCGAAACCGGGGAGCTGTTTTTT. Its protein is CASSLGSGETGELFF.